Following are 20 T cell receptor beta chains from one sample sequenced in a study of T cells after yellow fever vaccination. MiXCR, run by TCRdb on the 5' RACE reads, gives a single entry per CDR3 protein. The sample includes some 150,000 distinct CDR3 sequences, roughly 6.7% of them seen just once. The sample consisted of CD4+ T cells sorted from PBMCs, taken 10 days after the yellow fever booster vaccination. Source of these receptors: a man aged 25 to 45 who received the YFV17D yellow fever vaccine.

This clonotype was seen just once. The gene calls are TRBV9 and TRBJ2-3; D not resolved. CDR3 length: 17 residues. Trimming took 3 bases from V and 1 from J, leaving 18 bases between them. Germline CDR1 SGDLS, CDR2 YYNGEE. The CDR3 bases are TGTGCCAGCAGCGGCTCAATGTACCCACGGCGCACAGATACGCAGTATTTT. As protein: CASSGSMYPRRTDTQYF.

This clonotype showed up just a few times. In DNA form, the CDR3 reads TGCGCCAGCAGTGAAGAGACTAGCGGATACAATGAGCAGTTCTTC. Protein sequence: CASSEETSGYNEQFF. The gene calls are TRBV10-1 and TRBJ2-1; the match to TRBD2 covers 9 bases. The CDR3 length is 15 residues. Looked up from germline, CDR1 is WNHNN and CDR2 is SYGVQD (reference sequence). V dropped 3 bases and J dropped 4; count of bases not matched to a gene: 4.

In the case of this clonotype: This could be a read error, since a much larger clone is one nucleotide away. The J gene is TRBJ1-1, the V gene TRBV5-1; D is possibly TRBD1 (5 bases). This CDR3 has 11 amino acids. Trimming shortened V by 4 bases and J by 10 bases, and 11 bases separated the two germline ends. Germline V gives CDR1 SGHRS, CDR2 YFSETQ. As DNA, the CDR3 is TGCGCCAGCAGCACCAGTGGGACAGCTTTCTTT. Protein sequence: CASSTSGTAFF.

This clonotype was observed many times. The V call is TRBV5-1, the J call TRBJ1-5, with 7 bases identical to TRBD1. V lost 5 bases to trimming and J lost 0 bases; unmatched junction nucleotides: 5. Germline lookup yields CDR1 SGHRS and CDR2 YFSETQ. This CDR3 spans 15 amino acids. The CDR3: CASRRGTDSNQPQHF. The DNA for the CDR3 is TGCGCCAGCAGACGAGGGACAGATAGCAATCAGCCCCAGCATTTT.

In this sample, this clonotype turned up many times. The chain has TRBV4-1 and TRBJ2-7; D is perhaps TRBD2 (5 bases). The germline gives CDR1 MGHRA, CDR2 YSYEKL. Trimming took 3 bases from V and 6 from J, leaving 15 bases between them. The CDR3 is 14 residues long. The CDR3 DNA is TGCGCCAGCAGCCATTCGGGAAAGGTTAGCGAGCAGTACTTC. Residues: CASSHSGKVSEQYF.

This clonotype was counted ten times or more. The chain has TRBV10-2 and TRBJ2-3; the match to TRBD1 covers 12 bases. CDR1 WSHSY and CDR2 SAAADI come from the germline V gene. Trimming removed 7 bases from V and 4 bases from J; junction bases left unmatched: 9. The CDR3 is 16 residues long. The CDR3: CASTIAGTGGPDTQYF. The CDR3 nucleotides are TGCGCCAGCACCATTGCAGGGACAGGGGGCCCAGATACGCAGTATTTT.

Many counts were recorded for this clonotype. The chain uses TRBV29-1 and TRBJ1-1; the match to TRBD1 covers 8 bases. The CDR3 loop spans 13 amino acids. V shed 7 bases and J 1 base; nucleotides not matched to a gene: 5. Germline CDR1 and CDR2: SQVTM and ANQGSEA. CDR3 loop: CSGIGTGNTEAFF. CDR3 DNA: TGCAGCGGGATCGGGACAGGGAACACTGAAGCTTTCTTT.

This clonotype is a singleton in its sample. V is TRBV5-6 and J is TRBJ2-1; D may be TRBD2 (7 bases). Germline CDR1 is SGHDT and CDR2 is YYEEEE. The CDR3 runs 14 residues. The V and J ends lost 7 bases and 6 bases respectively, with 17 bases between them. CDR3 in amino acids: CASGSGGLCNEQFF. The DNA of the CDR3 is TGTGCCAGCGGCTCCGGGGGGCTCTGCAATGAGCAGTTCTTC.

The chain links TRBV7-2 to TRBJ1-2, with D possibly TRBD1 on 5 matching bases. Germline V gives CDR1 SGHTA, CDR2 FQGNSA. This CDR3 contains 13 residues. Trimming took off 5 bases at V and 4 bases at J, with 11 bases between the two ends. CDR3 region: CASSPGTSYGYTF. The CDR3 region has the DNA TGTGCCAGCAGCCCCGGGACGTCCTATGGCTACACCTTC.

This clonotype has ten or more counts. CDR3 amino acids: CSARDPSGRSSEQYF. The CDR3 coding sequence is TGCAGTGCTAGAGACCCTAGCGGGAGGTCTAGCGAGCAGTACTTC. The chain uses TRBV20-1 and TRBJ2-7, with 11 bases lining up with TRBD2. This CDR3 has 15 amino acids. CDR1 and CDR2 from the germline V gene are DFQATT and SNEGSKA (reference sequence). The ends lost 0 bases at V and 6 bases at J; junction bases unmatched: 7.

This clonotype was counted ten times or more. V is TRBV7-9 and J is TRBJ2-2; unclear D gene. The CDR3 contains 14 residues. Per germline, CDR1 SEHNR and CDR2 FQNEAQ (reference sequence). The CDR3 protein is CVEAARSNTGELFF. As DNA, the CDR3 is TGTGTCGAGGCAGCCCGATCGAACACCGGGGAGCTGTTTTTT.

This clonotype was detected many times. The rearrangement links TRBV5-1 to TRBJ1-2; D not resolved. V lost 3 bases, J lost 2 bases, and 8 bases lay in between. The CDR3 has 13 amino acids. Germline V CDR1 and CDR2: SGHRS, YFSETQ. CDR3 coding DNA: TGCGCCAGCAGCTCGACGGGCAACTATGGCTACACCTTC. Its translation: CASSSTGNYGYTF.

This clonotype was detected only a few times. The V gene is TRBV23-1, the J gene TRBJ2-2; D call uncertain. TRBV23-1 is given ORF status, its function remaining uncertain. This CDR3 has 17 amino acids. V was cut by 4 bases and J by 0 bases, with 15 bases left in between. CDR3 residues: CASSPRPAFTNTGELFF. DNA of the CDR3: TGCGCCAGCAGTCCGCGACCTGCATTTACGAACACCGGGGAGCTGTTTTTT.

This clonotype occurred many times. The rearrangement joins TRBV30 to TRBJ2-2, with 13 bases lining up with TRBD2. The CDR3 consists of 16 residues. V shed 4 bases, J shed 6 bases, and the junction held 8 bases outside the gene matches. Germline-derived CDR1 and CDR2 are GTSNPN and SVGIG (reference sequence). The CDR3 DNA sequence: TGTGCCTGGACATTTCGACTAGCGGGAGGACCCGGGGAGCTGTTTTTT. Protein: CAWTFRLAGGPGELFF.

This clonotype has a count of ten or more. V usage is TRBV12-3 or TRBV12-4 and J usage is TRBJ1-4; no definite D call. This CDR3 spans 12 amino acids. Trimming took 5 bases from V and 8 from J, leaving 9 bases between them. CDR3 in amino acids: CASSTGPEKLFF. The CDR3 nucleotides are TGTGCCAGCAGTACTGGCCCCGAAAAACTGTTTTTT.

This clonotype was detected many times. V is TRBV28 and J is TRBJ1-4, with 9 positions matching TRBD1. The germline gives CDR1 MDHEN, CDR2 SYDVKM. J lost 5 bases, V lost 4 bases, and 5 bases had no gene match. The CDR3 has 15 residues. CDR3 nucleotide sequence: TGTGCCAGCAGTTCCGGGGGGACAGGGAATGAAAAACTGTTTTTT. This translates into CASSSGGTGNEKLFF.

This clonotype turned up a few times. Sequence at one end of the junction differs from germline and may be a read error. The chain employs TRBV5-4 and TRBJ2-5, with 7 bases lining up with TRBD2. The CDR3 has 14 amino acids. CDR1 is SGHNT, CDR2 YYREEE, per germline (reference sequence). The CDR3 nucleotides read TGTGCCAGAAGCTTGGGGGGGGTGGGAGAGACCCAGTACTTC. This codes for CARSLGGVGETQYF.

This clonotype has ten or more counts. This chain joins TRBV30 and TRBJ2-3; the match to TRBD2 covers 9 bases. The CDR3 is 15 residues long. The germline V gene encodes CDR1 GTSNPN and CDR2 SVGIG (reference sequence). V was pared by 4 bases and J by 8 bases, with 13 bases of the junction left unmatched. The DNA for the CDR3 is TGTGCCTGGACTTTTAGCGGGAGTACTGGTAGTACGCAGTATTTT. Translating gives CAWTFSGSTGSTQYF.

This clonotype was detected many times. The chain links TRBV20-1 to TRBJ2-3, with D tentatively TRBD1 (6 bases). Germline CDR1 is DFQATT and CDR2 is SNEGSKA (reference sequence). With 8 bases removed from V and 0 bases from J, the gap between germline ends came to 18 bases. The CDR3 length is 15 residues. CDR3 sequence: CSSSGQRTSTDTQYF. In DNA form, the CDR3 reads TGCAGTTCCTCGGGACAAAGAACTAGCACAGATACGCAGTATTTT.

In its sample, this clonotype was seen many times. This chain uses TRBV7-2 with TRBJ2-1; D might be TRBD2 (5 bases). CDR1 and CDR2 (germline): SGHTA, FQGNSA. The V and J ends lost 1 base and 9 bases respectively, with 13 bases between them. The length of the CDR3 is 14 residues. CDR3 DNA: TGTGCCAGCAGCTTAGTCGGGATCGAGGGTGAGCAGTTCTTC. It specifies CASSLVGIEGEQFF.